This TCR beta chain was identified in a study of T cell changes during pregnancy in multiple sclerosis. Sequencing used immunoSEQ multiplex PCR; TCRdb keeps in-frame clones, though not all of them. The sample includes under 50,000 clones, approximately 95% of them seen just once. Unmatched junction bases numbered 2, after V lost 5 bases and J lost 0 bases. CDR1 and CDR2 (germline): PRHDT, FYEKMQ (reference sequence). The CDR3 contains 14 residues. The sequencing used CD8+ T cells from peripheral blood mononuclear cells, collected in the first trimester of pregnancy. The chain couples TRBV13 to TRBJ2-7, with 9 bases fitting TRBD2. The clonotype was recovered from a female donor with multiple sclerosis, enrolled in a pregnancy study. CDR3 in amino acids: CASSNSGSSYEQYF. CDR3 coding DNA: TGTGCCAGCAGCAATAGCGGGAGCTCCTACGAGCAGTACTTC.